The rows below give T cell receptor beta chains drawn from one sample of a study of blood T cell repertoires in COVID-19. Clones were sequenced by immunoSEQ multiplex PCR, and TCRdb holds only the in-frame ones, with some missing. The table lists some 300,000 clones, around 87% of them singletons, with 1% to 1.5% in the top ten. Specimen: peripheral blood. All receptors derive from a man between 65 and 85 years old with acute or convalescent COVID-19. CDR3s leave out the opening cysteine and the closing phenylalanine or tryptophan.

j_call v_call cdr3_aa
TRBJ1-1 TRBV6-2/TRBV6-3 ASSYEGRAHTEAF
TRBJ1-6 TRBV4-2 ASSQLGGADNSPLH
TRBJ2-2 TRBV10-1 ASIPLWGPWELF
TRBJ1-2 TRBV5-1 ASSPTGSRYGYT
TRBJ1-5 TRBV28 ASSLGGQPQH
TRBJ2-7 TRBV20-1 SARSLYEQY
TRBJ1-2 TRBV7-2 ASSLMAGQYGYT
TRBJ2-2 TRBV5-1 ASSGGQGIGNTGELF
TRBJ2-5 TRBV4-2 ASSQERGQETQY
TRBJ1-1 TRBV18 ASSPPQSGGNTEAF
TRBJ2-7 TRBV29-1 SVAAGAYEQY